This passage covers 2 T cell receptor beta chains from one sample sequenced in a study of blood T cell repertoires in COVID-19. Measured with immunoSEQ multiplex PCR; TCRdb has only the in-frame clones, and not every one. The sample includes 100,000 to 120,000 clones, around 68% of them seen just once. The sample comprised peripheral blood. These receptor sequences come from a woman aged 60-75 years with acute or convalescent COVID-19.

The CDR3: CASSEYPGTANTGELFF. DNA of the CDR3: TGTGCCAGCAGTGAATATCCGGGTACCGCGAACACCGGGGAGCTGTTTTTT. This sequence joins TRBV6-1 and TRBJ2-2, with D hard to call. This CDR3 region has 17 residues. Germline loops: CDR1 MNHNS, CDR2 SASEGT. The germline V and J ends were trimmed by 2 bases and 0 bases, with 13 bases remaining between them.

V usage is TRBV7-8 and J usage is TRBJ1-1, with TRBD1 matching over 9 bases. V was clipped by 5 bases and J by 5 bases; unmatched bases: 6. The CDR3 runs to 14 residues. Germline V lookup: CDR1 SGHVS, CDR2 FQNEAQ. The CDR3 nucleotides read TGTGCCAGCAGCGCCGGGACAGGGCGAACTGAAGCTTTCTTT. This codes for CASSAGTGRTEAFF.